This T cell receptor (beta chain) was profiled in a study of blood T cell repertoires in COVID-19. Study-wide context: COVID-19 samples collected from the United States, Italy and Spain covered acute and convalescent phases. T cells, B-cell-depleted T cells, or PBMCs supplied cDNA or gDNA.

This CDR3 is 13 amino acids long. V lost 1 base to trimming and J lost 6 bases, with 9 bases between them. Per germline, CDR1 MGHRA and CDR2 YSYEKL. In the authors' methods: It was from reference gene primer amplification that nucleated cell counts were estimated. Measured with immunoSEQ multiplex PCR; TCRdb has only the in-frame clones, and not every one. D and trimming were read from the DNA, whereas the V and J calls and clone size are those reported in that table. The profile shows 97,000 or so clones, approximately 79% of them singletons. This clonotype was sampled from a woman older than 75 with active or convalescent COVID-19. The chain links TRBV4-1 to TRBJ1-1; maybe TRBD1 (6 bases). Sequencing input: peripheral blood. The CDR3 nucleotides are TGCGCCAGCAGCCAAGTTCGGACAGCTGAAGCTTTCTTT. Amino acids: CASSQVRTAEAFF.